This TCR beta chain was recovered during a study of blood T cells in healthy people across ages. Study-wide context: About one barcoded beta molecule per two T cells was the capture yield of template switching.

The use of a sample-barcoded 5' primer and a J-beta primer mix characterized a second PCR of roughly 6 to 11 cycles. Each CDR3 protein is one row after TCRdb ran MiXCR on the 5' RACE reads. The sample has approximately 810,000 distinct CDR3 sequences; 29% are singletons. Whole-study results and caveats: Percentage of naive T cells showed a strong correlation with TCR beta diversity. It was the long-lived donors that had more naive CD4+ cells and higher diversity than aged donors.

This clonotype is a singleton in its sample. Its specificity is not known. Relative to the germline gene, one junction end is altered; a read error may explain this. The study recruited healthy Caucasian donors from Russia who were aged about 6 to 100. The sample was blood. This sequence was found in an elderly woman in good health.

The CDR3 reads CASSYKGVAYNEQYF. CDR3 bases: TGTGCCAGCAGTTACAAAGGAGTCGCCTACAATGAGCAGTATTTC. The chain joins TRBV6-5 to TRBJ2-1; no clear D gene. CDR1 and CDR2 (germline): MNHEY, SVGAGI. The CDR3 covers 15 residues.